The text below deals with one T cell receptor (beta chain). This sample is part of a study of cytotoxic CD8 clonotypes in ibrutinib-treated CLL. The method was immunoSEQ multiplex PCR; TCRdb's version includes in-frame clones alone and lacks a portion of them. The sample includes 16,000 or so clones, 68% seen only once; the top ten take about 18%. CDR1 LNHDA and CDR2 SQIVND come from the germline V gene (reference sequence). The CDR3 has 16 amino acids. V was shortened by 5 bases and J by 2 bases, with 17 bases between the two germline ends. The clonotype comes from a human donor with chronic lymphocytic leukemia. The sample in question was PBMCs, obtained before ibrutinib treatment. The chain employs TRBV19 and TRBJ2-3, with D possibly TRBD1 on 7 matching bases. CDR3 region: CASSSKEGADTDTQYF. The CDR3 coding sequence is TGTGCCAGTAGTTCAAAGGAGGGGGCTGACACAGATACGCAGTATTTT.